The text below deals with one T cell receptor beta chain. This clone has only a few counts. Its target antigen remains unknown. No quality values exist for individual bases; no much larger clone is one base distant. The immunoSEQ Assay, a bias-controlled multiplex PCR, was used to amplify TCRbeta CDR3 regions from genomic DNA. In the authors' own workflow: Nucleated cell counts per sample were estimated from amplification of reference gene primers within the assay. To quantify the absolute abundance of each unique TCRbeta CDR3 rearrangement, sequence reads were collapsed and filtered. Productive Simpson clonality was computed per sample as the square root of Simpson's diversity index over productive rearrangements. TCRdb mirrors the immuneACCESS table, restricted to in-frame sequences. Some clones are absent from its copies; in checked studies, under half trace to an unresolved V gene, and the reason for the others is unknown. The D gene and trimming were derived from the DNA, and the V and J assignments and clone size from that table. This sample gives about 400,000 clones in total; 87% of them show up just once. The leading ten clones occupy about 2.1% of the sample.

CDR1 and CDR2 are read off the germline V gene (reference sequence) as GTSNPN and SVGIG. The CDR3, cysteine through phenylalanine, is 14 amino acids long. The kept DNA is CDR3 alone, 42 bases in frame from the first base. The junction carries 7 bases between V and J, which are trimmed by 4 bases and 0 bases respectively. The sample comes from a study of blood T cell repertoires in COVID-19 (dated by TCRdb to the early 2020s). Turning to the overall study: Samples covering the acute and convalescent phases of COVID-19 were provided by collaborators in the United States, Italy and Spain. The material from the prospective study consisted of cDNA or gDNA derived from T cells, B-cell-depleted T cells, or PBMCs. The dataset comprised deeply sampled blood TCRbeta repertoires from subjects exposed to, actively infected with, or recovered from COVID-19. The repertoires were made available in a free public database intended to serve as a resource for research on the immune response to SARS-CoV-2. The samples were drawn from the first 160 participants of the ongoing ImmuneRACE study and from 1,254 subjects provided by 6 global collaborators. Sample metadata almost always included a de-identified subject ID, COVID-19 status, age in years and sex. Where HLA class I and class II types were available, the types were taken from metadata supplied by the sample provider, not from assay-based typing.

In the prospective study, participants were about 18 to 100 years old, resided in about two dozen geographic areas of the United States, and were enrolled through a virtual design. In the prospective study, cohorts were assigned on the basis of participant-reported clinical history obtained from a screening survey and a study questionnaire. In the prospective study, mobile phlebotomists collected whole blood, serum and a nasopharyngeal or oropharyngeal swab from each participant. Additional blood draws and questionnaires over an approximately 2-month period could optionally be provided by prospective study participants. Prospective study blood samples were shipped either frozen or at room temperature before DNA extraction. Summary of the overall study and its limitations: The quantity of clinical and demographic metadata differed by source and by participant and was supplied without curation.

Recombination linked TRBV30 to TRBJ2-6; confidence is insufficient to name the D gene. This sequence was found in a woman aged 18 to 35 with acute COVID-19. The specimen sequenced was PBMCs or T cells enriched from blood (not recorded which). The sequenced DNA: TGTGCCTGGATACAGAGCTCTGGGGCCAACGTCCTGACTTTC. Its product reads: CAWIQSSGANVLTF.